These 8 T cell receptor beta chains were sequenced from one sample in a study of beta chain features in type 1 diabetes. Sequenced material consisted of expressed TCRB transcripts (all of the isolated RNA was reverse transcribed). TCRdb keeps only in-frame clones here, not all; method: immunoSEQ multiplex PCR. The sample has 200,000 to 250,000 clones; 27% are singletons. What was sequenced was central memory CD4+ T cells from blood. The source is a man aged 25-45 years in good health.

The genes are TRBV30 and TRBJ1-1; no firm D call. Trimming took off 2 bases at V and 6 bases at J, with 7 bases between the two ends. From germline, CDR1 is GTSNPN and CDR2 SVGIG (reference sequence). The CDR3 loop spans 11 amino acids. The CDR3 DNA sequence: TGTGCCTGGAGTACCGGCGCTGAAGCTTTCTTT. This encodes CAWSTGAEAFF.

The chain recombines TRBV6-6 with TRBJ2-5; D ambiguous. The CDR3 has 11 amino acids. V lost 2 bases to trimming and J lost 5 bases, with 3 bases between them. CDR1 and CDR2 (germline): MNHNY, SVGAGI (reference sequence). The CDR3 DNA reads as TGTGCCAGCAGTTACGGGGAGACCCAGTACTTC. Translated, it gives CASSYGETQYF.

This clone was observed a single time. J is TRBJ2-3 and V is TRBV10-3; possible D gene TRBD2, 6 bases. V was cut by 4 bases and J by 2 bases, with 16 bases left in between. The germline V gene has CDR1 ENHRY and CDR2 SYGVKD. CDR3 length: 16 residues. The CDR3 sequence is CAISGTGTSNTDTQYF. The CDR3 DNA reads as TGTGCCATCAGTGGTACCGGGACTTCAAACACAGATACGCAGTATTTT.

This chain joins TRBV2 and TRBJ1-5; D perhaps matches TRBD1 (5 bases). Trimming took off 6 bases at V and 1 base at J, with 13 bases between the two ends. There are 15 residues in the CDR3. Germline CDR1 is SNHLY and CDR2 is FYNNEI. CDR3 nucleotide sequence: TGTGCCAGCAGCCCGGAGGAGGGGAGCAATCAGCCCCAGCATTTT. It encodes CASSPEEGSNQPQHF.

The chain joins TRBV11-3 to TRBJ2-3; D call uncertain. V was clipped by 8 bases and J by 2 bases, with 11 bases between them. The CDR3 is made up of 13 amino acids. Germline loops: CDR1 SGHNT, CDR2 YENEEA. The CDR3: CASSSEFTDTQYF. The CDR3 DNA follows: TGTGCCAGCTCGTCAGAGTTCACAGATACGCAGTATTTT.

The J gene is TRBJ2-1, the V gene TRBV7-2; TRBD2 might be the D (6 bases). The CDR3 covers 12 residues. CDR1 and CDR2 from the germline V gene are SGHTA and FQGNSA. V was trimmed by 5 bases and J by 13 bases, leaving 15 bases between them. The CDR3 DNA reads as TGTGCCAGCAGCCCTAGATCGGGGGAACAGTTCTTC. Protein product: CASSPRSGEQFF.

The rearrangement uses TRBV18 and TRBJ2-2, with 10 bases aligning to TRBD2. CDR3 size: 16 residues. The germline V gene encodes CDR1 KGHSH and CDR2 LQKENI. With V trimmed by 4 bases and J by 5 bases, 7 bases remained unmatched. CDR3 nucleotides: TGTGCCAGCTCACAAAAAACGACTAGCGGGACCGGGGAGCTGTTTTTT. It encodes CASSQKTTSGTGELFF.

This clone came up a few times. CDR3 nucleotide sequence: TGTGCCAGCAGCTTCGGGGCGGGGGTCACCAATCAGCCCCAGCATTTT. Translation gives CASSFGAGVTNQPQHF. The rearrangement links TRBV5-6 to TRBJ1-5, with a possible D match to TRBD1 (5 bases). V lost 2 bases to trimming and J lost 3 bases, with 15 bases between them. The V gene's germline CDR1 is SGHDT and CDR2 YYEEEE. The CDR3 is 16 amino acids.